Below are 27 T cell receptor beta chains sequenced from a single sample in a study of regulatory T cells in long-lasting Graves disease (dated by TCRdb to about 2021). Libraries came from multiplex PCR. The sample was run on an Illumina HiSeq 4000. iRepertoire HTBI primers and Arm-PCR amplification of CDR3 regions were used to construct TCR beta libraries. The public reads were reanalyzed by TCRdb: fastp trimming at Q25, MiXCR alignment, in-frame beta chains only. Rows are unified per CDR3 protein, each entry keeping the most common DNA and genes. Present in this sample are 560,000 or so distinct CDR3 sequences, around 15% of which were seen just once. The top ten clonotypes cover around 12% of the sample. Read against the paper, the sample's time point label means: newly diagnosed GD, antithyroid drugs for less than 3 months. RNA was extracted from PBMCs in TRIzol for both TCR sequencing and RNA sequencing.

A further study also used this sample, focusing on T cells in Graves' hyperthyroidism and ophthalmopathy.

Sequencing used peripheral blood mononuclear cells (PBMCs), obtained at new diagnosis, from a patient treated with antithyroid drugs. These receptors were obtained from a man younger than 35 with Graves disease. Donor details come from another sample of the same person, matched by shared clones.

The chain links TRBV28 to TRBJ2-4; 10 bases fit TRBD2. The junction had 3 bases not matched to a gene; V was cut back by 5 bases and J by 2 bases. Per the germline V gene, CDR1 is MDHEN and CDR2 is SYDVKM. This CDR3 region has 15 residues. The CDR3 is CASSLAGESKNIQYF. As DNA, the CDR3 is TGTGCCAGCAGTCTAGCGGGAGAATCCAAAAACATTCAGTACTTC.

This clonotype was observed a few times. This chain uses TRBV18 with TRBJ2-4, with D maybe TRBD1 (6 bases). V dropped 6 bases and J dropped 13 bases, with 13 bases sitting between them. The CDR3 is 11 residues long. Germline lookup yields CDR1 KGHSH and CDR2 LQKENI. CDR3 bases: TGTGCCAGCTCTCAGGGACATATCCAGTACTTC. This sequence encodes CASSQGHIQYF.

A remark on this clonotype: This sequence may be a read error, since a much larger clone differs from it by one base. This chain uses TRBV3-1 with TRBJ2-1; 7 nucleotides match TRBD2. Per germline, CDR1 LGHDT and CDR2 YNNKEL (reference sequence). The CDR3 is 14 residues long. V was clipped by 2 bases and J by 10 bases; unmatched bases: 8. This CDR3 reads CASSQSSGSYEQFF. For the CDR3, the DNA is TGTGCCAGCAGCCAATCTAGCGGCTCCTACGAGCAGTTCTTC.

This clonotype was found a few times. The chain combines TRBV7-2 with TRBJ1-5; D gene ambiguous. Germline-derived CDR1 and CDR2 are SGHTA and FQGNSA. The CDR3 has 17 residues. Trimming stripped 2 bases from V and 0 bases from J, with 14 bases between. The CDR3 nucleotides read TGTGCCAGCAGCTTACTGTGGGCAGTCACTAGCAATCAGCCCCAGCATTTT. Its translation is CASSLLWAVTSNQPQHF.

Note on this clonotype: A junction boundary mismatches the germline segment, possibly from a read error. The J gene is TRBJ1-4, the V gene TRBV5-1, with 7 bases fitting TRBD1. Per the germline V gene, CDR1 is SGHRS and CDR2 is YFSETQ. This CDR3 comprises 16 residues. CDR3: CASSKATGTANEKLFF. CDR3 sequence (DNA): TGTGCCAGCAGCAAAGCGACCGGGACAGCTAATGAAAAACTGTTTTTT.

In this sample, this clonotype turned up a few times. V and J are TRBV27 and TRBJ1-2; TRBD1 agrees at 8 bases. The germline V gene has CDR1 MNHEY and CDR2 SMNVEV (reference sequence). The junction had 10 bases not matched to a gene; V was cut back by 5 bases and J by 8 bases. The CDR3 has 14 residues. For the CDR3, the DNA is TGTGCCAGCAGTATACAGGGGGGACTAGGGGGCTACACCTTC. Residues: CASSIQGGLGGYTF.

The sample holds many counts of this clonotype. The CDR3 loop reads CASSLSQTGENYGYTF. Written as DNA, the CDR3 is TGTGCCAGCAGTCTTTCCCAGACAGGGGAGAACTATGGCTACACCTTC. This chain joins TRBV27 and TRBJ1-2; 8 bases fit TRBD1. From germline, CDR1 is MNHEY and CDR2 SMNVEV (reference sequence). The CDR3 covers 16 residues. V lost 5 bases, J lost 2 bases, and 10 bases stayed unmatched.

In its sample, this clonotype was seen many times. The chain couples TRBV19 to TRBJ1-5; a possible D gene is TRBD1 (5 bases). The CDR3 is 13 amino acids. Germline CDR1 reads LNHDA; CDR2 reads SQIVND (reference sequence). Trimming removed 4 bases at V and 6 bases at J, with 10 bases between. The chain's CDR3 is CASSTGGRQPQHF. The CDR3 DNA follows: TGTGCCAGTAGTACCGGGGGACGTCAGCCCCAGCATTTT.

In its sample, this clonotype was seen a few times. The gene calls are TRBV5-1 and TRBJ2-7, with D unresolved. CDR1 is SGHRS and CDR2 is YFSETQ in the germline V gene. The V end was cut by 3 bases, the J end by 0 bases, with 4 bases between. This CDR3 has 12 residues. CDR3 sequence: CASSSYSYEQYF. The CDR3 DNA is TGCGCCAGCAGCTCATACTCCTACGAGCAGTACTTC.

This chain joins TRBV6-1 and TRBJ1-1, with D unresolved. Germline values: CDR1 MNHNS, CDR2 SASEGT. Deletions cut 6 bases from V and 9 bases from J, with 17 bases between. This CDR3 region has 13 residues. CDR3: CASSLSPREKAFF. For the CDR3, the DNA is TGTGCCAGCAGCCTATCCCCGAGAGAGAAAGCTTTCTTT.

This clonotype was observed a few times. V gene TRBV11-2 combines with J gene TRBJ2-1; D is unclear. There are 12 residues in the CDR3. Between the trimmed V and J ends, which lost 4 bases and 9 bases, there was a span of 10 bases. Germline CDR1 SGHAT, CDR2 FQNNGV. The CDR3 nucleotides read TGTGCCAGCAGCTCGCTGTCAATTGAGCAGTTCTTC. It is translated as CASSSLSIEQFF.

This clonotype was found many times. The chain has TRBV7-9 and TRBJ2-7; 7 nucleotides agree with TRBD1. From germline, CDR1 is SEHNR and CDR2 FQNEAQ (reference sequence). The ends lost 4 bases at V and 3 bases at J; junction bases unmatched: 9. This CDR3 has 15 amino acids. The CDR3 nucleotides are TGTGCCAGCAGCTCAGACAGGGTCTGGGGCTACGAGCAGTACTTC. Protein: CASSSDRVWGYEQYF. The whole variable domain, filled in from reference TRBV7-9 and TRBJ2-7, reads DTGVSQNPRHKITKRGQNVTFRCDPISEHNRLYWYRQTLGQGPEFLTYFQNEAQLEKSRLLSDRFSAERPKGSFSTLEIQRTEQGDSAMYLCASSSDRVWGYEQYFGPGTRLTVT.

The chain recombines TRBV14 with TRBJ1-2, with unresolved D. Trimming removed 1 base at V and 8 bases at J, with 11 bases between. Germline lookup yields CDR1 SGHDN and CDR2 FVKESK. This CDR3 has 13 amino acids. CDR3 DNA: TGTGCCAGCAGCCAAGTGGGAAGGAGCGGCTACACCTTC. It specifies CASSQVGRSGYTF.

This clonotype was seen repeatedly, ten times or more. V is TRBV3-1 and J is TRBJ2-1; possible D gene TRBD1, 6 bases. Germline CDR1 and CDR2: LGHDT and YNNKEL (reference sequence). The CDR3 totals 15 residues. V was clipped by 6 bases and J by 0 bases, with 12 bases between them. CDR3 DNA sequence: TGTGCCAGCAGTCACGACAGGAGCTCCTACAATGAGCAGTTCTTC. This gives the protein CASSHDRSSYNEQFF.

This clonotype was detected many times. Compared with germline, one end of the junction differs, possibly owing to a read error. V is TRBV7-2 and J is TRBJ2-5; TRBD2 matches 9 bases. Germline V lookup: CDR1 SGHTA, CDR2 FQGNSA. The CDR3 spans 12 residues. Written as DNA, the CDR3 is TGTGCCAGCAGCTTAGCCCTAGCGGGATCTTTCTTC. This encodes CASSLALAGSFF.

The chain has TRBV7-3 and TRBJ2-7; D tentatively reads TRBD1 or TRBD2 (5 bases each). V gave up 6 bases and J gave up 0 bases, with 12 bases separating them. Germline values: CDR1 SGHTA, CDR2 FQGTGA. CDR3 size: 14 residues. CDR3 in amino acids: CASSEGPNSYEQYF. CDR3 DNA sequence: TGTGCCAGCAGTGAGGGACCGAACTCCTACGAGCAGTACTTC. Combining the CDR3 with reference TRBV7-3 and TRBJ2-7 gives the whole variable domain GAGVSQTPSNKVTEKGKYVELRCDPISGHTALYWYRQSLGQGPEFLIYFQGTGAADDSGLPNDRFFAVRPEGSVSTLKIQRTERGDSAVYLCASSEGPNSYEQYFGPGTRLTVT.

V usage is TRBV6-1 and J usage is TRBJ2-7; no clear D. Per the germline V gene, CDR1 is MNHNS and CDR2 is SASEGT. V was clipped by 9 bases and J by 4 bases, with 22 bases between them. The length of the CDR3 is 15 residues. The CDR3 is CASSQTNTKYYEQYF. CDR3 nucleotide sequence: TGTGCCAGTTCCCAAACGAATACTAAGTATTACGAGCAGTACTTC.

Ten or more counts support this clonotype. The J gene is TRBJ2-3, the V gene TRBV11-3; possibly TRBD1 or TRBD2 for D (7 bases each). Germline CDR1 reads SGHNT; CDR2 reads YENEEA. This CDR3 has 16 amino acids. V lost 2 bases and J lost 2, with 14 bases in between. CDR3 residues: CASSLTSGGATDTQYF. In DNA, the CDR3 is TGTGCCAGCAGCTTAACATCAGGGGGGGCCACAGATACGCAGTATTTT.

This clonotype was found many times. The gene calls are TRBV7-6 and TRBJ2-7, with a tentative D call TRBD1 (6 bases). The CDR3 is 16 amino acids. V was shortened by 1 base and J by 0 bases, with 13 bases between the two germline ends. Germline-derived CDR1 and CDR2 are SGHVS and FNYEAQ. CDR3 amino acids: CASSLEAGTSSYEQYF. DNA of the CDR3: TGTGCCAGCAGCTTAGAGGCCGGGACAAGCTCCTACGAGCAGTACTTC.

This clonotype was recorded a few times. This sequence joins TRBV12-3 or TRBV12-4 and TRBJ2-2; 11 bases match TRBD2. V lost 3 bases, J lost 5 bases, and 5 bases stayed unmatched. The CDR3 covers 16 residues. CDR3 in amino acids: CASSFLAGGSTGELFF. The CDR3 bases are TGTGCCAGCAGTTTCCTAGCGGGAGGTAGTACCGGGGAGCTGTTTTTT.

This clonotype was seen at least ten times. This chain links TRBV2 with TRBJ2-3; TRBD2 matches at 12 bases. After removal of 4 bases from V and 10 bases from J, the junction contained 15 bases not matched to a gene. Germline CDR1 SNHLY, CDR2 FYNNEI. The CDR3 sequence is 17 residues long. CDR3 loop: CASSVKSSGRASSAQYF. The CDR3 DNA is TGTGCCAGCAGTGTAAAGTCTAGCGGGAGGGCCTCCTCCGCGCAGTATTTT. The full variable domain, completed using reference TRBV2 and TRBJ2-3, is EPEVTQTPSHQVTQMGQEVILRCVPISNHLYFYWYRQILGQKVEFLVSFYNNEISEKSEIFDDQFSVERPDGSNFTLKIRSTKLEDSAMYFCASSVKSSGRASSAQYFGPGTRLTVL.

Notes on this clonotype: A much larger clone differs by one base, so this may be a read error. The chain employs TRBV12-3 or TRBV12-4 and TRBJ2-3; no clear D. The CDR3 has 14 residues. The CDR3 spells CASSAALSTDAQYF. In DNA, the CDR3 is TGTGCCAGCAGCGCTGCACTGAGCACAGATGCGCAGTATTTT.

V gene TRBV20-1 combines with J gene TRBJ2-1; 9 nucleotides match TRBD1. With the DNA end fitting TRBJ2-4 better, the J assignment may be wrong. Germline V CDR1 and CDR2: DFQATT, SNEGSKA (reference sequence). This CDR3 contains 14 residues. The chain's CDR3 is CSASLQGAGNIQYF. The CDR3 nucleotides are TGCAGTGCTAGTTTACAGGGGGCTGGAAACATTCAGTACTTC.

V is TRBV27 and J is TRBJ2-6; D could derive from TRBD1 or TRBD2 (5 bases each). V was cut by 5 bases and J by 5 bases, with 13 bases left in between. The CDR3 contains 15 residues. CDR1 and CDR2 (germline): MNHEY, SMNVEV (reference sequence). The CDR3 spells CASSLQGEWANVLTF. In nucleotides, the CDR3 is TGTGCCAGCAGTCTGCAAGGGGAGTGGGCCAACGTCCTGACTTTC.

This clonotype was detected only a few times. The CDR3 coding sequence is TGTGCCACCAGCTCTGGACAGGCGTACCAAGAGACCCAGTACTTC. This codes for CATSSGQAYQETQYF. The chain combines TRBV15 with TRBJ2-5, with TRBD1 matching over 7 bases. The germline V gene has CDR1 LNHNV and CDR2 YYDKDF (reference sequence). The CDR3 extends over 15 amino acids. V lost 5 bases and J lost 0; bases outside the gene matches: 6. The whole variable domain, filled in from reference TRBV15 and TRBJ2-5, reads DAMVIQNPRYQVTQFGKPVTLSCSQTLNHNVMYWYQQKSSQAPKLLFHYYDKDFNNEADTPDNFQSRRPNTSFCFLDIRSPGLGDTAMYLCATSSGQAYQETQYFGPGTRLLVL.

The rearrangement joins TRBV6-2 or TRBV6-3 to TRBJ2-1, with 8 bases fitting TRBD1. This CDR3 is 14 amino acids long. The junction had 4 bases not matched to a gene; V was cut back by 1 base and J by 8 bases. CDR1 and CDR2 (germline): MNHEY, SVGEGT. For the CDR3, the DNA is TGTGCCAGCAGTTACTTTCCAGGGGGCGATGAGCAGTTCTTC. Protein sequence: CASSYFPGGDEQFF.

V is TRBV20-1 and J is TRBJ2-1; D not resolved. Germline lookup yields CDR1 DFQATT and CDR2 SNEGSKA (reference sequence). The germline V and J ends were trimmed by 3 bases and 3 bases, with 12 bases remaining between them. This CDR3 contains 14 residues. This chain's CDR3 is CSASYADLYNEQFF. The CDR3 DNA reads as TGCAGTGCTAGCTACGCGGACCTCTACAATGAGCAGTTCTTC.